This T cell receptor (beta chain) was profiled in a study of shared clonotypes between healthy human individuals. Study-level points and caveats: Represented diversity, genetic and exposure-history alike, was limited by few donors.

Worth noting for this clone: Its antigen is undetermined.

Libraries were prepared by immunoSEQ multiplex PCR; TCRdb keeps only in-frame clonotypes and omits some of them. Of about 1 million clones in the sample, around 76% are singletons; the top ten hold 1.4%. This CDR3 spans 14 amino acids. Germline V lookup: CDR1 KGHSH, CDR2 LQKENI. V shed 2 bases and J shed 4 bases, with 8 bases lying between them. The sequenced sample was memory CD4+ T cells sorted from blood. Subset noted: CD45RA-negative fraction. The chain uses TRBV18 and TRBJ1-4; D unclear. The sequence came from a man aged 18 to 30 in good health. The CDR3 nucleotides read TGTGCCAGCTCACCAAGGTTCGGTAATGAAAAACTGTTTTTT. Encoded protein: CASSPRFGNEKLFF.